This TCR beta chain was recorded in a study of blood T cell repertoires in COVID-19. The V and J ends lost 3 bases and 0 bases respectively, with 11 bases between them. Germline V gives CDR1 WSHSY, CDR2 SAAADI. The CDR3 has 15 amino acids. Repertoires were generated with immunoSEQ multiplex PCR, while TCRdb's copy carries only in-frame clones and drops some. The profile shows approximately 200,000 clones, over 75% of them singletons. The rearrangement links TRBV10-2 to TRBJ2-5, with D possibly matching TRBD1 (6 bases). The receptor was isolated from a man aged 40-49 years with active or convalescent COVID-19. The sample was peripheral blood. The CDR3 bases are TGCGCCAGCAGTGATCTCGGACAGAACCAAGAGACCCAGTACTTC. Protein sequence: CASSDLGQNQETQYF.